What follows is one T cell receptor beta chain and its context. Its antigen is as yet unknown. From germline, CDR1 is MDHEN and CDR2 SYDVKM. CDR3 size: 15 residues. Trimming removed 1 base from V and 7 bases from J; junction bases left unmatched: 5. The assay was immunoSEQ multiplex PCR, and TCRdb's table has in-frame clones only and misses some. The table shows 25,000 to 30,000 clones, with around four fifths occurring only once. Documented time point: week 5, during vaccination. The investigators gave 300 ug of mutant IDH1 20-mer peptide in each vaccine dose, together with topical imiquimod. This specimen comes from a study of a mutant IDH1 vaccine in newly diagnosed glioma.

This sample comprised PBMCs, obtained from a glioma patient whose treatment included an IDH1 peptide vaccine. The rearrangement joins TRBV28 to TRBJ1-5, with 9 bases identical to TRBD1. The receptor was isolated from a man aged 35 to 55 with glioma. Some clones in this sample may be carry-over from other donors' samples. CDR3 nucleotide sequence: TGTGCCAGCAGTTTATTCGGACAGGGGAACCAGCCCCAGCATTTT. It translates to CASSLFGQGNQPQHF.